This T cell receptor (beta chain) was retrieved from a study of molecular identifiers for immune sequencing clone quantification. This clonotype has a count of ten or more. Its matching antigen is unknown. Study conclusions and caveats: Whereas clones above 20 RNA copies held under 1% of naive-cell molecules, they held over 98% of effector molecules.

TCRdb analysed the PCR reads with MiXCR anew, one entry per CDR3 protein. The sample comprises about 640,000 distinct CDR3 sequences, 20% of which are singletons, and roughly 0.9% rests with the top ten. In germline, CDR1 is GTSNPN, CDR2 SVGIG (reference sequence). The CDR3 is 14 residues long. With 4 bases clipped from V and 6 bases from J, the junction kept 7 bases outside the gene matches. The rearrangement uses TRBV30 and TRBJ1-4, with TRBD1 identical over 8 bases. The sequenced material came from naive CD8+ T cells from blood, with Jurkat cell RNA spiked in. This sample's subset: FACS-sorted CD8+CD4-CCR7+CD45RA+ naive T cells. This TCR was recovered from a human donor in good health. Some libraries in this study had Jurkat cell RNA spiked in. The CDR3 region has the DNA TGTGCCTGGACTTTCGGACAGGGATATGAAAAACTGTTTTTT. Translation gives CAWTFGQGYEKLFF. The variable domain in full, completed from reference TRBV30 and TRBJ1-4, reads SQTIHQWPATLVQPVGSPLSLECTVEGTSNPNLYWYRQAAGRGLQLLFYSVGIGQISSEVPQNLSASRPQDRQFILSSKKLLLSDSGFYLCAWTFGQGYEKLFFGSGTQLSVL.